These T cell receptor beta chains were read from a single sample in a study of OX40 agonist ivuxolimab in advanced cancers. TCRdb's copy holds only in-frame clones and misses some; the assay was immunoSEQ multiplex PCR. The sample lists tens of thousands of clones, roughly 80% occurring once. The specimen was CD4+ or CD8+ T cells sorted from blood, collected in a trial of the OX40 agonist ivuxolimab. Receptors were obtained from an adult with an advanced solid tumor such as melanoma, head and neck, liver or kidney cancer. Both conserved end residues are part of each CDR3. The D gene is left open where the match is weak. Clone size appears in some rows only: once, few, many, or a class for an expanded clone.

DNA: TGTGCCAGCAGCTCCGGACAGGTTAGAGATACGCAGTATTTT
CDR3: CASSSGQVRDTQYF
D: TRBD1
J: TRBJ2-3
size: -
V: TRBV11-3

DNA: TGTGCCAGGTCCCGCACCAGCGGGGACGGCACAGATACGCAGTATTTT
CDR3: CARSRTSGDGTDTQYF
D: TRBD2
J: TRBJ2-3
size: -
V: TRBV6-4

DNA: TGTGCCACCAGCAGAGACCCCCTCACAGATACGCAGTATTTT
CDR3: CATSRDPLTDTQYF
D: -
J: TRBJ2-3
size: -
V: TRBV15

DNA: TGCGCCAGCAGCTTGGTGGCGGGGGGGATAGATACGCAGTATTTT
CDR3: CASSLVAGGIDTQYF
D: TRBD2
J: TRBJ2-3
size: -
V: TRBV5-1

DNA: TGTGCCAGCAGTTTGTCAGCAGGGGGGAAAGCTAACTATGGCTACACCTTC
CDR3: CASSLSAGGKANYGYTF
D: TRBD1
J: TRBJ1-2
size: once
V: TRBV27

DNA: TGTGCCAGCAGCTTCTCTTGGCCGAGGGACAATGAGCAGTTCTTC
CDR3: CASSFSWPRDNEQFF
D: -
J: TRBJ2-1
size: -
V: TRBV7-2

DNA: TGTGCCACCAGCATAACTAGCGGGAGTTACAATGAGCAGTTCTTC
CDR3: CATSITSGSYNEQFF
D: TRBD2
J: TRBJ2-1
size: -
V: TRBV15

DNA: TGTGCCAGCAGCCTAAGACAGGGGGTAACCGGGGAGCTGTTTTTT
CDR3: CASSLRQGVTGELFF
D: TRBD1
J: TRBJ2-2
size: -
V: TRBV7-9

DNA: TGCGCCAGCAGTGGGCAATTCAATGAGCAGTTCTTC
CDR3: CASSGQFNEQFF
D: -
J: TRBJ2-1
size: once
V: TRBV10-1

DNA: TGCAGCGCCACACTTCTGAACACTGAAGCTTTCTTT
CDR3: CSATLLNTEAFF
D: -
J: TRBJ1-1
size: -
V: TRBV29-1

DNA: TGTGCCATGGGACAGCAAAGTGAAAAACTGTTTTTT
CDR3: CAMGQQSEKLFF
D: TRBD1
J: TRBJ1-4
size: -
V: TRBV6-1

DNA: TGCAGCGCCCTTCGAGGGACTAGCGGGAGGTTTGTGTATGAGCAGTTCTTC
CDR3: CSALRGTSGRFVYEQFF
D: TRBD2
J: TRBJ2-1
size: -
V: TRBV29-1

DNA: TGTGCCAGCAGTTTAAGACAGGGGGGCAATTCACCCCTCCACTTT
CDR3: CASSLRQGGNSPLHF
D: TRBD1
J: TRBJ1-6
size: -
V: TRBV28

DNA: TGTGCCAGCAGCCTCACCGGGACAGGGACATACGAGCAGTACTTC
CDR3: CASSLTGTGTYEQYF
D: TRBD1
J: TRBJ2-7
size: few
V: TRBV7-2

DNA: TGTGCCAGCAGCTTAGTCATCACGAACACTGAAGCTTTCTTT
CDR3: CASSLVITNTEAFF
D: -
J: TRBJ1-1
size: -
V: TRBV11-2

DNA: TGTGCCAGCAGCTTAGCGCTAGCGGGAGCCGGGGAGCTGTTTTTT
CDR3: CASSLALAGAGELFF
D: TRBD2
J: TRBJ2-2
size: -
V: TRBV7-2

DNA: TGCGCCAGCAGCCAAGATCCAGGGAAGGCACGGGGCTACACCTTC
CDR3: CASSQDPGKARGYTF
D: -
J: TRBJ1-2
size: -
V: TRBV4-3

DNA: TGTGCCAGCCGGGGGACACAGGGAGGGAGGTCTGGAAACACCATATATTTT
CDR3: CASRGTQGGRSGNTIYF
D: -
J: TRBJ1-3
size: -
V: TRBV28